The 8 T cell receptor beta chains below come from one sample, sequenced in a study of chemoradiotherapy in HPV16-positive cancers. The data were produced by immunoSEQ multiplex PCR, yet TCRdb's version contains in-frame clones alone and is incomplete. The table records around 13,000 clones, approximately 89% of them present only once. This specimen was blood, taken from a patient who underwent chemoradiotherapy. These receptors all stem from a human donor with HPV-associated anogenital cancer.

The V call is TRBV19, the J call TRBJ1-6, with TRBD1 as a possible D gene (5 bases). This CDR3 spans 14 amino acids. Germline assignment: CDR1 LNHDA and CDR2 SQIVND (reference sequence). The V end was cut by 7 bases, the J end by 7 bases, with 14 bases between. This CDR3 is CASTLRAGNSPLHF. In nucleotides, the CDR3 is TGTGCCAGTACCCTTCGGGCAGGGAATTCACCCCTCCACTTT.

This sequence joins TRBV6-4 and TRBJ2-1; D could derive from TRBD1 or TRBD2 (5 bases each). The germline CDR1 and CDR2 sequences are MRHNA and SNTAGT. This CDR3 contains 13 residues. V lost 0 bases to trimming and J lost 7 bases, with 7 bases between them. CDR3 in DNA: TGTGCCAGCAGTGACTCGGGGGTGAATGAGCAGTTCTTC. This sequence encodes CASSDSGVNEQFF.

This clone is a singleton in its sample. The chain links TRBV27 to TRBJ2-2; D call uncertain. Trimming took 5 bases from V and 5 from J, leaving 18 bases between them. This CDR3 spans 16 amino acids. In germline, CDR1 is MNHEY, CDR2 SMNVEV (reference sequence). The CDR3 spells CASSLLASLGTGELFF. The CDR3 DNA is TGTGCCAGCAGTCTCCTGGCTAGTCTTGGGACCGGGGAGCTGTTTTTT.

The chain is built from TRBV7-2 and TRBJ2-5, with D perhaps TRBD1 or TRBD2 (5 bases each). Germline V gives CDR1 SGHTA, CDR2 FQGNSA. This CDR3 has 13 amino acids. V lost 3 bases and J lost 5, with 10 bases in between. The CDR3 nucleotides are TGTGCCAGCAGCTTCGGGACCGCTGAGACCCAGTACTTC. It codes for CASSFGTAETQYF.

The gene calls are TRBV4-1 and TRBJ2-7, with 9 bases that match TRBD2. The V gene end was trimmed by 2 bases and the J gene end by 5 bases; junction bases not matched to a gene: 22. The CDR3 length is 20 residues. The germline V gene has CDR1 MGHRA and CDR2 YSYEKL. The CDR3, as DNA: TGCGCCAGCAGCCAAAGAGTCTGGACTAGCGACGATATGGAGCTCGACGAGCAGTACTTC. Amino acid sequence: CASSQRVWTSDDMELDEQYF.

V usage is TRBV7-8 and J usage is TRBJ2-7; D ambiguous. With 7 bases removed from V and 0 bases from J, the gap between germline ends came to 13 bases. CDR1 is SGHVS and CDR2 is FQNEAQ in the germline V gene. CDR3 size: 14 residues. This CDR3 is CASTQLSASYEQYF. For the CDR3, the DNA is TGTGCCAGCACCCAGCTCTCTGCCTCCTACGAGCAGTACTTC. The whole variable domain, remainder taken from reference TRBV7-8 and TRBJ2-7, is GAGVSQSPRYKVAKRGQDVALRCDPISGHVSLFWYQQALGQGPEFLTYFQNEAQLDKSGLPSDRFFAERPEGSVSTLKIQRTQQEDSAVYLCASTQLSASYEQYFGPGTRLTVT.

The J gene is TRBJ1-3, the V gene TRBV6-1; perhaps TRBD1 as D (6 bases). CDR1 and CDR2 (germline): MNHNS, SASEGT. CDR3 length: 16 amino acids. V shed 2 bases and J shed 0 bases, with 11 bases lying between them. Here the CDR3 DNA reads TGTGCCAGCAGTGAAAGAGGGGGAATCTCTGGAAACACCATATATTTT. Protein: CASSERGGISGNTIYF.

V usage is TRBV4-2 and J usage is TRBJ2-3; TRBD1 matches at 7 bases. The CDR3 loop spans 15 amino acids. V shed 3 bases and J 4 bases; nucleotides not matched to a gene: 7. Germline V lookup: CDR1 LGHNA, CDR2 YNFKEQ. This CDR3 reads CASSQSQGESDTQYF. For the CDR3, the DNA is TGTGCCAGCAGCCAGAGCCAGGGGGAGTCAGATACGCAGTATTTT.